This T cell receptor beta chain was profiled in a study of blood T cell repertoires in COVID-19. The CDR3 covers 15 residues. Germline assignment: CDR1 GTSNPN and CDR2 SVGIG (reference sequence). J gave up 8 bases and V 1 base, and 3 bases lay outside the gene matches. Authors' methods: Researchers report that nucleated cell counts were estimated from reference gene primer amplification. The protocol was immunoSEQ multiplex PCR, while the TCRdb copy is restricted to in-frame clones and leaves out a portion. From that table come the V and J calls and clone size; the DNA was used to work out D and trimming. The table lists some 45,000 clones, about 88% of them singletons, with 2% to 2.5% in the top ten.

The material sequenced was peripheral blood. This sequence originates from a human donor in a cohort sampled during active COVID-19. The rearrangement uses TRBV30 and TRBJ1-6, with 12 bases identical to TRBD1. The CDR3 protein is CAWSAGTGGYSPLHF. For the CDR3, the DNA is TGTGCCTGGAGTGCGGGGACAGGGGGCTATTCACCCCTCCACTTT.